The clone carrying this T cell receptor beta chain appeared a single time. As originally analysed: Cell counts per sample came from amplifying reference gene primers. Repertoires were generated with immunoSEQ multiplex PCR, while TCRdb's copy carries only in-frame clones and drops some. V and J calls and clone size are given by that table; D and trimming were obtained from the DNA. The table records about 78,000 clones, more than 75% of them present only once. This entry is derived from a study of blood T cell repertoires in COVID-19. Study-wide background: Sites across the United States, Italy and Spain contributed samples from acute and convalescent COVID-19. T cells, B-cell-depleted T cells, or PBMCs supplied cDNA or gDNA.

The TCR sequence derives from a man aged 50 to 60 with active or convalescent COVID-19. The specimen was peripheral blood.

The CDR3 DNA reads TGTGCCAGCAGTGAGGGGGGGCCCCTTAATTCACCCCTCCACTTT. Translating it yields CASSEGGPLNSPLHF. The genes are TRBV2 and TRBJ1-6, with D tentatively TRBD1 (6 bases). The CDR3 length is 15 residues. CDR1 is SNHLY, CDR2 FYNNEI, per germline. The V end was cut by 3 bases, the J end by 6 bases, with 12 bases between.